These 13 T cell receptor beta chains originate from one sample sequenced in a study of cytomegalovirus exposure and HLA in healthy donors. It was with 60 Vbeta and 13 Jbeta primers that the PCR ran. Some clones are missing from TCRdb's copy, which holds only in-frame ones; the method was immunoSEQ multiplex PCR. The sample yields 190,000 or so clones, roughly 87% seen once. Input material: PBMCs. These receptors were collected from a middle-aged man in good health and CMV-seronegative.

Comment on this clone: At one of its ends the junction is not consistent with the germline gene, which may arise from a read error. The chain recombines TRBV7-7 with TRBJ2-1, with TRBD1 as a possible D gene (7 bases). The CDR3 is 14 residues long. Germline loops: CDR1 SSHAT, CDR2 FNYEAQ (reference sequence). CDR3 in DNA: TGTGCTAGCAGCTTAGCGACAGGGAGGTCTGAGCAGTTCTTC. This translates into CASSLATGRSEQFF.

This chain connects TRBV10-3 to TRBJ1-3; no clear D. The CDR3 has 14 amino acids. The germline V and J ends were trimmed by 2 bases and 3 bases, with 8 bases remaining between them. Germline loops: CDR1 ENHRY, CDR2 SYGVKD. For the CDR3, the DNA is TGTGCCATCAGTGAGCGAGGTGGTGGAAACACCATATATTTT. As protein: CAISERGGGNTIYF.

The chain is built from TRBV14 and TRBJ2-7; D perhaps matches TRBD2 (5 bases). The CDR3 sequence is 16 residues long. Germline CDR1 is SGHDN and CDR2 is FVKESK. Trimming took 5 bases from V and 0 from J, leaving 17 bases between them. The CDR3 region has the DNA TGTGCCAGCAGCAAGGACCCGGGGAGTTACTCCTACGAGCAGTACTTC. Amino acid sequence: CASSKDPGSYSYEQYF.

This chain joins TRBV2 and TRBJ1-3, with 8 bases that match TRBD1. With V trimmed by 4 bases and J by 4 bases, 3 bases remained unmatched. This CDR3 contains 14 residues. Germline values: CDR1 SNHLY, CDR2 FYNNEI. CDR3 in amino acids: CASSGQGWGNTIYF. The CDR3 bases are TGTGCCAGCAGTGGACAGGGGTGGGGAAACACCATATATTTT.

The rearrangement links TRBV6-5 to TRBJ1-2; possibly TRBD1 for D (6 bases). Germline V CDR1 and CDR2: MNHEY, SVGAGI. Trimming took off 11 bases at V and 7 bases at J, with 20 bases between the two ends. This CDR3 comprises 13 residues. CDR3 sequence (DNA): TGTGCCGTGAGAGGGGGGGGGCGCGGTGGCTACACCTTC. Protein: CAVRGGGRGGYTF.

The V call is TRBV28, the J call TRBJ1-5; 7 bases line up with TRBD1. The CDR3 sequence is 16 residues long. J lost 6 bases, V lost 2 bases, and 10 bases had no gene match. The V gene's germline CDR1 is MDHEN and CDR2 SYDVKM. CDR3 bases: TGTGCCAGCAGTTTAGGAGGCAGGGGGGCTGGTCAGCCCCAGCATTTT. Translated, it gives CASSLGGRGAGQPQHF.

In this sample, this clone turned up a few times. The rearrangement joins TRBV19 to TRBJ2-4; 11 nucleotides align to TRBD1. J lost 1 base, V lost 3 bases, and 5 bases had no gene match. Germline V gives CDR1 LNHDA, CDR2 SQIVND (reference sequence). The CDR3 is made up of 17 amino acids. The CDR3 DNA sequence: TGTGCCAGTAGTATGTTAGGGGACAGGGGGGCCAAAAACATTCAGTACTTC. Its translation is CASSMLGDRGAKNIQYF.

This clone was observed a handful of times. V usage is TRBV28 and J usage is TRBJ2-1; 10 bases align to TRBD2. CDR3 length: 14 residues. Germline assignment: CDR1 MDHEN and CDR2 SYDVKM. The junction had 8 bases not matched to a gene; V was cut back by 7 bases and J by 8 bases. The CDR3 reads CASKLGTSVYEQFF. CDR3 sequence (DNA): TGTGCCAGCAAACTCGGGACTAGCGTTTATGAGCAGTTCTTC.

DNA of the CDR3: TGTGCCAGCAGCCCGACAGGGGCCTCAAACTATGGCTACACCTTC. Translation gives CASSPTGASNYGYTF. The chain recombines TRBV5-8 with TRBJ1-2; TRBD1 agrees at 8 bases. The CDR3 length is 15 residues. The junction had 7 bases not matched to a gene; V was cut back by 4 bases and J by 2 bases. Germline CDR1 is SGHTS and CDR2 is YDEGEE.

The V and J genes are TRBV28 and TRBJ2-7, with a weak D call TRBD1 (6 bases). V was clipped by 4 bases and J by 3 bases, with 16 bases between them. This CDR3 is 15 amino acids long. From germline, CDR1 is MDHEN and CDR2 SYDVKM. CDR3 sequence: CASSSPQTGGYEQYF. The CDR3, as DNA: TGTGCCAGCAGTTCCCCTCAGACAGGTGGCTACGAGCAGTACTTC.

CDR3 bases: TGTGCCAGCAGCGGAGTCTCCCGCCACATTCAGTACTTC. Its protein product is CASSGVSRHIQYF. The rearrangement links TRBV11-2 to TRBJ2-4; D remains unclear. Germline CDR1 reads SGHAT; CDR2 reads FQNNGV. The CDR3 totals 13 residues. V lost 5 bases to trimming and J lost 8 bases, with 13 bases between them.

The chain uses TRBV9 and TRBJ1-3, with D perhaps TRBD1 (5 bases). V was trimmed by 2 bases and J by 1 base, leaving 7 bases between them. Germline-derived CDR1 and CDR2 are SGDLS and YYNGEE. The CDR3 sequence is 14 residues long. The CDR3 sequence is CASSVEGSGNTIYF. The CDR3 nucleotides read TGTGCCAGCAGCGTGGAGGGGTCTGGAAACACCATATATTTT. Full variable domain (missing parts from reference TRBV9 and TRBJ1-3): DSGVTQTPKHLITATGQRVTLRCSPRSGDLSVYWYQQSLDQGLQFLIQYYNGEERAKGNILERFSAQQFPDLHSELNLSSLELGDSALYFCASSVEGSGNTIYFGEGSWLTVV.

The rearrangement links TRBV27 to TRBJ1-2, with a possible D match to TRBD1 (5 bases). The CDR3 is 13 residues long. V was pared by 6 bases and J by 4 bases, with 12 bases between. Per the germline V gene, CDR1 is MNHEY and CDR2 is SMNVEV (reference sequence). In DNA form, the CDR3 reads TGTGCCAGCAGGGTGGACAAGGGCTATGGCTACACCTTC. Translating gives CASRVDKGYGYTF.